Sequencing of this TCR beta chain was carried out in a study of T cells in Graves' hyperthyroidism and ophthalmopathy. Clinicians diagnosed patients from clinical symptoms, serum thyroxine and TRAb, thyroid ultrasound and orbital computed tomography. On this clonotype: What it binds is unknown.

Study outcomes and limitations: Ophthalmopathy was distinguished from stable hyperthyroidism by 13 V-J signatures. Most thyroid-expanded clonotypes above 0.001 were also found in blood.

The germline V gene encodes CDR1 SEHNR and CDR2 FQNEAQ (reference sequence). The CDR3 is 15 amino acids. V lost 6 bases and J lost 1, with 15 bases in between. The source material, RNA transcripts, was used to amplify TCR beta CDR3 regions. The TCR CDR3 first-round RT-PCR relied on the HTBI primer set. TCRdb itself ran the multiplex PCR reads through MiXCR, one entry per CDR3 protein. The table has more than 450,000 distinct CDR3 sequences, around 20% seen once. The rearrangement links TRBV7-9 to TRBJ1-1, with a tentative D call TRBD1 (6 bases). Source material: blood. The sequence was obtained from a man aged 35 to 55 with Graves' ophthalmopathy. The CDR3 reads CASSLIWGQNTEAFF. The CDR3 DNA is TGTGCCAGCAGTTTAATCTGGGGACAGAACACTGAAGCTTTCTTT.